Following are 20 T cell receptor beta chains from one sample sequenced in a study of cytomegalovirus exposure and HLA in healthy donors. In the PCR, 60 Vbeta and 13 Jbeta primers were used. Only in-frame clones appear in the TCRdb table, and some are missing; sequencing was by immunoSEQ multiplex PCR. The table lists 120,000 to 150,000 clones, 84% of them singletons. Source material: PBMCs. These receptors were taken from a boy younger than 10 in good health and CMV-seronegative.

The rearrangement joins TRBV14 to TRBJ2-1; possible D gene TRBD1, 5 bases. The CDR3 covers 13 residues. Trimming cost V 0 bases and J 9 bases, with 9 bases left between them. CDR1 SGHDN and CDR2 FVKESK come from the germline V gene. The CDR3 DNA follows: TGTGCCAGCAGCCAAGATCAAGGGGTTGAGCAGTTCTTC. Its translation is CASSQDQGVEQFF. Filled out from reference TRBV14 and TRBJ2-1, the complete variable domain reads EAGVTQFPSHSVIEKGQTVTLRCDPISGHDNLYWYRRVMGKEIKFLLHFVKESKQDESGMPNNRFLAERTGGTYSTLKVQPAELEDSGVYFCASSQDQGVEQFFGPGTRLTVL.

As regards this clone: The same CDR3 also results from other DNA sequences found in this sample. J is TRBJ1-5 and V is TRBV5-6; D unclear. V gave up 4 bases and J gave up 3 bases, with 23 bases separating them. The germline V gene has CDR1 SGHDT and CDR2 YYEEEE. The CDR3 totals 18 residues. The CDR3 DNA sequence: TGTGCCAGCAGCCCTAGGTCCCGGCGCAGATTATACAATCAGCCCCAGCATTTT. Protein sequence: CASSPRSRRRLYNQPQHF. Based on the CDR3 plus reference TRBV5-6 and TRBJ1-5, the full variable domain is DAGVTQSPTHLIKTRGQQVTLRCSPKSGHDTVSWYQQALGQGPQFIFQYYEEEERQRGNFPDRFSGHQFPNYSSELNVNALLLGDSALYLCASSPRSRRRLYNQPQHFGDGTRLSIL.

This sequence joins TRBV19 and TRBJ2-7; D may be TRBD2 (7 bases). Trimming removed 5 bases from V and 3 bases from J, with 11 bases in between. CDR3 length equals 13 residues. Per the germline V gene, CDR1 is LNHDA and CDR2 is SQIVND (reference sequence). CDR3 DNA sequence: TGTGCCAGTAGTCAGGGAGGGGGCTACGAGCAGTACTTC. Amino acid sequence: CASSQGGGYEQYF.

The gene calls are TRBV7-2 and TRBJ2-4, with D perhaps TRBD1 (5 bases). CDR1 is SGHTA and CDR2 is FQGNSA in the germline V gene. Trimming removed 5 bases at V and 4 bases at J, with 12 bases between. This CDR3 is 14 amino acids long. CDR3 sequence reads: CASSPRAGKNIQYF. The CDR3 nucleotides read TGTGCCAGCAGCCCCCGGGCAGGGAAAAACATTCAGTACTTC.

This chain connects TRBV6-1 to TRBJ1-5, with 8 bases that match TRBD1. The CDR3 has 15 residues. J gave up 6 bases and V 2 bases, and 6 bases lay outside the gene matches. Per the germline V gene, CDR1 is MNHNS and CDR2 is SASEGT. The CDR3 protein is CASSELTQGAQPQHF. The CDR3 bases are TGTGCCAGCAGTGAACTCACCCAGGGGGCTCAGCCCCAGCATTTT.

The J gene is TRBJ2-3, the V gene TRBV5-1; 8 bases match TRBD1. J lost 6 bases, V lost 4 bases, and 13 bases had no gene match. Germline CDR1 SGHRS, CDR2 YFSETQ. This CDR3 has 16 residues. CDR3 sequence reads: CASSPRTGIRPDTQYF. CDR3 coding DNA: TGCGCCAGCAGCCCCCGGACAGGGATTCGCCCGGATACGCAGTATTTT.

V gene TRBV28 combines with J gene TRBJ2-7; 9 nucleotides agree with TRBD2. V dropped 5 bases and J dropped 2; count of bases not matched to a gene: 7. The CDR3 runs to 15 residues. CDR1 is MDHEN, CDR2 SYDVKM, per germline. For the CDR3, the DNA is TGTGCCAGCAGTACCATAGCGGGGGTGGCCTACGAGCAGTACTTC. This encodes CASSTIAGVAYEQYF.

The gene calls are TRBV13 and TRBJ2-5; D may be TRBD1 (5 bases). CDR3 size: 14 residues. V was clipped by 2 bases and J by 3 bases, with 10 bases between them. In germline, CDR1 is PRHDT, CDR2 FYEKMQ (reference sequence). The CDR3 sequence: CASSLNAGKETQYF. CDR3 DNA sequence: TGTGCCAGCAGCTTAAACGCAGGGAAAGAGACCCAGTACTTC.

Only one count was recorded for this clone. The chain employs TRBV7-3 and TRBJ2-2, with a tentative D call TRBD2 (7 bases). The V and J ends lost 2 bases and 6 bases respectively, with 10 bases between them. This CDR3 region has 14 residues. CDR1 is SGHTA, CDR2 FQGTGA, per germline. Here the CDR3 DNA reads TGTGCCAGCAGCTTAGGGGGGGCTTCCGGGGAGCTGTTTTTT. Protein: CASSLGGASGELFF.

V usage is TRBV27 and J usage is TRBJ2-7; 7 nucleotides match TRBD2. Germline V gene data show CDR1 as MNHEY and CDR2 as SMNVEV (reference sequence). This CDR3 has 16 residues. V lost 5 bases, J lost 3 bases, and 13 bases stayed unmatched. The CDR3 loop reads CASSASGGERLYEQYF. DNA of the CDR3: TGTGCCAGCAGTGCATCTGGGGGGGAGAGGCTCTACGAGCAGTACTTC.

V and J are TRBV4-1 and TRBJ2-1, with D tentatively TRBD1 (5 bases). The CDR3 spans 15 residues. V was clipped by 0 bases and J by 2 bases, with 8 bases between them. The germline CDR1 and CDR2 sequences are MGHRA and YSYEKL. CDR3 coding DNA: TGCGCCAGCAGCCAAGATGGGGCAGCCTACAATGAGCAGTTCTTC. Its translation: CASSQDGAAYNEQFF.

There are a few counts of this clone. This chain uses TRBV6-5 with TRBJ2-7, with D hard to call. Germline CDR1 reads MNHEY; CDR2 reads SVGAGI. The CDR3 is 8 amino acids. The CDR3 reads CVVSGQYF. CDR3 bases: TGTGTAGTGAGTGGGCAGTACTTC.

The J gene is TRBJ2-3, the V gene TRBV7-9; D gene unclear. Trimming took off 2 bases at V and 1 base at J, with 13 bases between the two ends. Germline CDR1 SEHNR, CDR2 FQNEAQ (reference sequence). The CDR3 covers 16 residues. CDR3 amino acids: CASSLFPRQGTDTQYF. The CDR3 nucleotides are TGTGCCAGCAGCTTATTTCCCCGCCAGGGCACAGATACGCAGTATTTT.

V is TRBV6-1 and J is TRBJ1-4; TRBD1 matches 9 bases. J was trimmed by 8 bases and V by 4 bases; bases with no gene match: 8. Germline loops: CDR1 MNHNS, CDR2 SASEGT. This CDR3 contains 15 residues. This CDR3 is CASSASGTGYEKLFF. In nucleotides, the CDR3 is TGTGCCAGCAGTGCCTCCGGGACAGGGTACGAAAAACTGTTTTTT.

This CDR3 is CASSEQVGGGTDTQYF. DNA for the CDR3: TGTGCCAGCAGCGAACAAGTTGGGGGGGGCACAGATACGCAGTATTTT. The chain recombines TRBV9 with TRBJ2-3; 7 nucleotides match TRBD2. Germline V gives CDR1 SGDLS, CDR2 YYNGEE. The CDR3 has 16 residues. The V and J ends lost 3 bases and 1 base, in that order; junction bases with no gene match: 8.

This chain links TRBV7-2 with TRBJ2-5; TRBD2 aligns across 8 bases. This CDR3 spans 14 amino acids. The junction had 1 base not matched to a gene; V was cut back by 1 base and J by 3 bases. The V gene's germline CDR1 is SGHTA and CDR2 FQGNSA. CDR3 residues: CASSLVAGKETQYF. As DNA, the CDR3 is TGTGCCAGCAGCTTAGTAGCGGGGAAAGAGACCCAGTACTTC. The variable domain in full, with the rest retrieved from reference TRBV7-2 and TRBJ2-5, is GAGVSQSPSNKVTEKGKDVELRCDPISGHTALYWYRQSLGQGLEFLIYFQGNSAPDKSGLPSDRFSAERTGGSVSTLTIQRTQQEDSAVYLCASSLVAGKETQYFGPGTRLLVL.

The genes are TRBV11-1 and TRBJ2-7; D is unresolved. The CDR3 consists of 13 residues. The ends were cut back, 3 bases at V and 1 base at J, with 7 bases in the middle. Germline V CDR1 and CDR2: SGHAT, FQDESV (reference sequence). The CDR3 coding sequence is TGTGCCAGCAGCTTCGGGTTATCCTACGAGCAGTACTTC. It translates to CASSFGLSYEQYF.

CDR3 residues: CASRVQGAGTEAFF. DNA of the CDR3: TGTGCCAGCAGGGTACAGGGGGCTGGGACTGAAGCTTTCTTT. The chain employs TRBV6-5 and TRBJ1-1; 9 nucleotides match TRBD1. V was clipped by 6 bases and J by 5 bases; unmatched bases: 7. In germline, CDR1 is MNHEY, CDR2 SVGAGI. The CDR3 length is 14 residues.

This clone showed up just a few times. The V and J genes are TRBV6-5 and TRBJ1-6, with a possible D match to TRBD1 (6 bases). CDR3 length: 15 residues. The V end lost 6 bases, the J end lost 7 bases, and 16 bases lay between the germline ends. CDR1 and CDR2 (germline): MNHEY, SVGAGI. For the CDR3, the DNA is TGTGCCAGCAGACGACGACAGGAGCACAATTCACCCCTCCACTTT. Translated, it gives CASRRRQEHNSPLHF.

The V and J genes are TRBV5-4 and TRBJ2-3; D might be TRBD1 (5 bases). The germline V and J ends were trimmed by 0 bases and 1 base, with 9 bases remaining between them. There are 15 residues in the CDR3. Germline V CDR1 and CDR2: SGHNT, YYREEE (reference sequence). CDR3 sequence: CASSLEGAGTDTQYF. CDR3 sequence (DNA): TGTGCCAGCAGCTTGGAAGGGGCCGGCACAGATACGCAGTATTTT.